This T cell receptor beta chain was captured by sequencing in a study of identical twins. In germline, CDR1 is SEHNR, CDR2 FQNEAQ (reference sequence). The V gene lost 2 bases and the J gene lost 0 bases, with 12 bases spanning the gap. This CDR3 is 16 amino acids long. Donors uniformly comprised healthy Caucasians. Template switching, a step in the protocol, added a universal primer site, and cDNA carried unique molecular identifiers. TCRdb processed the 5' RACE reads anew with MiXCR; each CDR3 protein has one entry. The sample includes hundreds of thousands of distinct CDR3 sequences, about 12% seen only once; the top ten take around 1.5%. Study-wide results and caveats: Cross-sectional statistical analysis, not tracking of the same donors, underpinned the conclusions.

Note on this clonotype: Its target is unknown.

This same sample was also part of a study on yellow fever vaccine responses in identical twins.

Sequencing was done on a sample of PBMCs. The gene calls are TRBV7-9 and TRBJ2-3, with D unclear. The TCR originated in a young woman in good health. The CDR3 loop reads CASSLPTISSTDTQYF. For the CDR3, the DNA is TGTGCCAGCAGCTTACCGACGATTTCTAGCACAGATACGCAGTATTTT.